This T cell receptor beta chain derives from a study of metastatic and nonmetastatic thyroid tumors. TCRdb ran MiXCR on the PCR reads. Of under 30,000 clones in the sample, approximately 15% are singletons; the top ten hold about 6%. CDR3 length: 12 residues. Trimming removed 4 bases at V and 5 bases at J, with 9 bases between. CDR1 is MDHEN and CDR2 is SYDVKM in the germline V gene. Not a single patient had been given any form of treatment at any point before undergoing thyroid surgery. The clonotype comes from a male donor with papillary thyroid cancer or a benign thyroid nodule (not recorded which). Some clones in this sample may be carry-over from other donors' samples. Sequencing was performed on blood. The chain joins TRBV28 to TRBJ2-7; D uncertain. The CDR3 protein is CASSSIGNEQYF. CDR3 in DNA: TGTGCCAGCAGTTCCATAGGGAACGAGCAGTACTTC.